Listed below are T cell receptor beta chains from one sample, sequenced in a study of T cells expressing NK-cell markers. TCRdb re-called the 5' RACE reads; every CDR3 protein appears as one record, without DNA. There are about 170,000 distinct CDR3 sequences in the sample, with just over 20% held by the top ten. The sample comprised blood T cells: a sorted CD56 or NKG2C T cell subset, CD4+ or CD8+ T cells, or bulk PBMC T cells (not recorded which). These receptors all stem from a man aged 18 to 69 in good health. The CDR3 runs from the conserved cysteine through the conserved F or W. The order of the fields is V gene, CDR3 length, J gene, CDR3 protein.

v_call: TRBV5-1
cdr3_length: 17
j_call: TRBJ2-4
cdr3_aa: CASSSTQASLAKNIQYF

v_call: TRBV12-3/TRBV12-4
cdr3_length: 17
j_call: TRBJ2-4
cdr3_aa: CASIPRASGGAGNIQYF

v_call: TRBV18
cdr3_length: 14
j_call: TRBJ2-3
cdr3_aa: CASSPPGWTDTQYF

v_call: TRBV7-9
cdr3_length: 15
j_call: TRBJ1-6
cdr3_aa: CASSPPGTSHSPLHF

v_call: TRBV20-1
cdr3_length: 17
j_call: TRBJ1-1
cdr3_aa: CSASTWTGAIMNTEAFF

v_call: TRBV20-1
cdr3_length: 15
j_call: TRBJ2-3
cdr3_aa: CSARDLLGSTDTQYF

v_call: TRBV28
cdr3_length: 16
j_call: TRBJ1-5
cdr3_aa: CASSLSFGGTDQPQHF

v_call: TRBV5-4
cdr3_length: 14
j_call: TRBJ2-7
cdr3_aa: CASSQGLAAYEQYF

v_call: TRBV7-7
cdr3_length: 14
j_call: TRBJ2-5
cdr3_aa: CASSFGDGQETQYF

v_call: TRBV5-1
cdr3_length: 15
j_call: TRBJ1-2
cdr3_aa: CASSEEPTVPDGYTF

v_call: TRBV6-2/TRBV6-3
cdr3_length: 17
j_call: TRBJ2-4
cdr3_aa: CASSYPELEGPKNIQYF

v_call: TRBV24-1
cdr3_length: 13
j_call: TRBJ2-5
cdr3_aa: CATSELVTGRKYF

v_call: TRBV27
cdr3_length: 15
j_call: TRBJ2-7
cdr3_aa: CASSLTRAGVYEQYF

v_call: TRBV7-9
cdr3_length: 13
j_call: TRBJ1-4
cdr3_aa: CASSPQSALQLFF

v_call: TRBV11-2
cdr3_length: 17
j_call: TRBJ2-7
cdr3_aa: CASSPQPTGGQTYEQYF

v_call: TRBV5-4
cdr3_length: 17
j_call: TRBJ1-2
cdr3_aa: CASSLPQDRVTSNGYTF

v_call: TRBV12-3/TRBV12-4
cdr3_length: 12
j_call: TRBJ2-7
cdr3_aa: CASSGRVNEQYF

v_call: TRBV7-6
cdr3_length: 17
j_call: TRBJ1-5
cdr3_aa: CASSQDAGQLYGGAQHF

v_call: TRBV6-1
cdr3_length: 14
j_call: TRBJ2-5
cdr3_aa: CASSDVGGLETQYF

v_call: TRBV5-4
cdr3_length: 15
j_call: TRBJ2-3
cdr3_aa: CASSETSGATDTQYF

v_call: TRBV27
cdr3_length: 18
j_call: TRBJ2-1
cdr3_aa: CASSLHRGGLSSYNEQFF

v_call: TRBV11-2
cdr3_length: 18
j_call: TRBJ2-1
cdr3_aa: CASSLVGLAGAPYNEQFF

v_call: TRBV10-3
cdr3_length: 18
j_call: TRBJ1-1
cdr3_aa: CAISEVYTGGGKGTEAFF

v_call: TRBV5-4
cdr3_length: 17
j_call: TRBJ2-3
cdr3_aa: CASSLRGRGPRGFTQYF

v_call: TRBV18
cdr3_length: 14
j_call: TRBJ1-1
cdr3_aa: CASSGRDRGSEAFF

v_call: TRBV6-5
cdr3_length: 18
j_call: TRBJ1-2
cdr3_aa: CASSYSQRQGLASYGYTF

v_call: TRBV14
cdr3_length: 15
j_call: TRBJ2-7
cdr3_aa: CASSQAGTASYEQYF

v_call: TRBV20-1
cdr3_length: 13
j_call: TRBJ2-5
cdr3_aa: CSAYRGGEQTQYF

v_call: TRBV5-6
cdr3_length: 17
j_call: TRBJ2-2
cdr3_aa: CASSIYPGQGLAGELFF

v_call: TRBV7-9
cdr3_length: 14
j_call: TRBJ1-1
cdr3_aa: CASSQQGRSTEAFF

v_call: TRBV7-8
cdr3_length: 13
j_call: TRBJ2-1
cdr3_aa: CASSADTYNEQFF

v_call: TRBV2
cdr3_length: 17
j_call: TRBJ2-1
cdr3_aa: CASSDTTSGGRSNEQFF

v_call: TRBV29-1
cdr3_length: 14
j_call: TRBJ1-2
cdr3_aa: CSVATADSYYGYTF

v_call: TRBV4-1
cdr3_length: 16
j_call: TRBJ2-1
cdr3_aa: CASSHYEAAGDNEQFF

v_call: TRBV7-2
cdr3_length: 19
j_call: TRBJ2-5
cdr3_aa: CASSLARYRDRKREETQYF

v_call: TRBV19
cdr3_length: 14
j_call: TRBJ1-1
cdr3_aa: CASSFTGQNTEAFF

v_call: TRBV13
cdr3_length: 16
j_call: TRBJ2-5
cdr3_aa: CASSPGTGHELETQYF

v_call: TRBV7-8
cdr3_length: 14
j_call: TRBJ1-1
cdr3_aa: CASSILTGNTEAFF

v_call: TRBV4-2
cdr3_length: 15
j_call: TRBJ2-3
cdr3_aa: CASRPRYSGTDTQYF

v_call: TRBV12-5
cdr3_length: 17
j_call: TRBJ2-2
cdr3_aa: CASGLDGHLSNTGELFF

v_call: TRBV6-4
cdr3_length: 14
j_call: TRBJ2-2
cdr3_aa: CASSYRPNTGELFF

v_call: TRBV5-1
cdr3_length: 13
j_call: TRBJ1-2
cdr3_aa: CASRDGTGYGYTF

v_call: TRBV28
cdr3_length: 17
j_call: TRBJ2-5
cdr3_aa: CASSPRTGRVFWETQYF

v_call: TRBV19
cdr3_length: 13
j_call: TRBJ2-5
cdr3_aa: CASSRSKQETQYF

v_call: TRBV27
cdr3_length: 15
j_call: TRBJ2-5
cdr3_aa: CASRKTGGVGETQYF

v_call: TRBV9
cdr3_length: 12
j_call: TRBJ2-5
cdr3_aa: CASSIPGPTQYF

v_call: TRBV3-1
cdr3_length: 17
j_call: TRBJ1-1
cdr3_aa: CASSQDLVQGAITEAFF

v_call: TRBV5-1
cdr3_length: 15
j_call: TRBJ2-1
cdr3_aa: CASSLGQLLYNEQFF

v_call: TRBV3-1
cdr3_length: 15
j_call: TRBJ1-1
cdr3_aa: CASSQSDRGLTEAFF

v_call: TRBV12-3/TRBV12-4
cdr3_length: 15
j_call: TRBJ2-3
cdr3_aa: CASRGGQSGTDTQYF

v_call: TRBV12-3/TRBV12-4
cdr3_length: 16
j_call: TRBJ2-7
cdr3_aa: CASSSTGDRLAYEQYF

v_call: TRBV27
cdr3_length: 12
j_call: TRBJ2-7
cdr3_aa: CASSPRTDEQYF

v_call: TRBV7-9
cdr3_length: 14
j_call: TRBJ1-1
cdr3_aa: CASSLEIMDTEAFF

v_call: TRBV7-9
cdr3_length: 13
j_call: TRBJ2-2
cdr3_aa: CASSPDGTGELFF

v_call: TRBV25-1
cdr3_length: 17
j_call: TRBJ1-2
cdr3_aa: CASSESSIYGTVYGYTF

v_call: TRBV19
cdr3_length: 13
j_call: TRBJ1-4
cdr3_aa: CASSITAGEKLFF

v_call: TRBV18
cdr3_length: 17
j_call: TRBJ2-3
cdr3_aa: CASSPPWQLTNTDTQYF